The 28 T cell receptor beta chains below all came from one sample that was sequenced in a study of blood T cell repertoires in COVID-19. The repertoire was sequenced with immunoSEQ multiplex PCR; TCRdb's copy has only in-frame clones and lacks some. The repertoire consists of fewer than 300,000 clones, with roughly nine tenths occurring once and the leading ten covering roughly 12%. The specimen was peripheral blood. The receptors here all came from a woman aged 25-40 years with COVID-19, enrolled during active disease.

The V and J genes are TRBV11-2 and TRBJ2-2; D may be TRBD1 (6 bases). The V gene's germline CDR1 is SGHAT and CDR2 FQNNGV. The CDR3 is made up of 16 amino acids. The V end lost 1 base, the J end lost 1 base, and 10 bases lay between the germline ends. In DNA, the CDR3 is TGTGCCAGCAGCTTAGGACAGGTTGAGAACACCGGGGAGCTGTTTTTT. Translated, it gives CASSLGQVENTGELFF.

The J gene is TRBJ1-5, the V gene TRBV27; D is possibly TRBD1 (5 bases). The V and J ends lost 3 bases and 6 bases respectively, with 12 bases between them. The V gene's germline CDR1 is MNHEY and CDR2 SMNVEV (reference sequence). The CDR3 has 14 residues. The CDR3 here is CASSFSGRGQPQHF. The CDR3 DNA follows: TGTGCCAGCAGTTTCTCAGGGCGTGGTCAGCCCCAGCATTTT.

A few counts support this clone. The chain couples TRBV5-8 to TRBJ1-1; D perhaps matches TRBD1 (5 bases). This CDR3 is 12 amino acids long. Germline assignment: CDR1 SGHTS and CDR2 YDEGEE. V dropped 9 bases and J dropped 0 bases, with 9 bases sitting between them. CDR3 amino acids: CATTGLNTEAFF. In DNA, the CDR3 is TGTGCCACTACAGGACTGAACACTGAAGCTTTCTTT. Full variable domain (rest looked up from reference TRBV5-8 and TRBJ1-1): EAGVTQSPTHLIKTRGQQATLRCSPISGHTSVYWYQQALGLGLQFLLWYDEGEERNRGNFPPRFSGRQFPNYSSELNVNALELEDSALYLCATTGLNTEAFFGQGTRLTVV.

The chain combines TRBV10-3 with TRBJ2-3, with 8 bases matching TRBD2. Germline CDR1 and CDR2: ENHRY and SYGVKD. The CDR3 covers 13 residues. V gave up 7 bases and J gave up 5 bases; unmatched junction bases: 5. The CDR3 loop reads CAITRGALDTQYF. CDR3 in DNA: TGTGCCATCACGCGGGGGGCGTTAGATACGCAGTATTTT.

This chain connects TRBV11-2 to TRBJ2-5; maybe TRBD2 (7 bases). The CDR3 loop spans 15 amino acids. Germline CDR1 and CDR2: SGHAT and FQNNGV. V was trimmed by 5 bases and J by 7 bases, leaving 20 bases between them. The CDR3: CASSPPGMGGGTQYF. In nucleotides, the CDR3 is TGTGCCAGCAGCCCCCCCGGTATGGGAGGGGGGACCCAGTACTTC.

This sequence joins TRBV19 and TRBJ1-2; possible D gene TRBD1, 6 bases. V lost 4 bases, J lost 4 bases, and 19 bases lay in between. Germline V lookup: CDR1 LNHDA, CDR2 SQIVND (reference sequence). This CDR3 region has 16 residues. CDR3 region: CASSTQAVGQIYGYTF. The CDR3 DNA is TGTGCCAGTAGTACCCAAGCTGTCGGACAGATCTATGGCTACACCTTC.

The CDR3 reads CASSLRTGVGETQYF. In nucleotides, the CDR3 is TGTGCCAGCAGCTTACGGACAGGGGTGGGCGAGACCCAGTACTTC. The chain links TRBV11-2 to TRBJ2-5; 9 bases fit TRBD1. The CDR3 is 15 residues long. The germline V gene has CDR1 SGHAT and CDR2 FQNNGV. J lost 5 bases, V lost 2 bases, and 6 bases had no gene match. Supplemented by reference TRBV11-2 and TRBJ2-5, the full variable domain reads EAGVAQSPRYKIIEKRQSVAFWCNPISGHATLYWYQQILGQGPKLLIQFQNNGVVDDSQLPKDRFSAERLKGVDSTLKIQPAKLEDSAVYLCASSLRTGVGETQYFGPGTRLLVL.

Remarks on this clone: Other DNA sequences in the sample encode the same CDR3. The gene calls are TRBV6-5 and TRBJ2-4, with D unclear. The CDR3 length is 14 residues. Per germline, CDR1 MNHEY and CDR2 SVGAGI. Between the trimmed V and J ends, which lost 2 bases and 0 bases, there was a span of 5 bases. DNA for the CDR3: TGTGCCAGCAGTTACACCGGAGCCAAAAACATTCAGTACTTC. Its translation: CASSYTGAKNIQYF.

This chain joins TRBV28 and TRBJ2-4; no reliable D call. The length of the CDR3 is 16 residues. Trimming shortened V by 6 bases and J by 0 bases, and 15 bases separated the two germline ends. Germline assignment: CDR1 MDHEN and CDR2 SYDVKM. The CDR3, as DNA: TGTGCCAGCAGCCCCCGGGTTTGGCTAGCCAAAAACATTCAGTACTTC. Translated, it gives CASSPRVWLAKNIQYF. Variable domain in full (rest from reference TRBV28 and TRBJ2-4): DVKVTQSSRYLVKRTGEKVFLECVQDMDHENMFWYRQDPGLGLRLIYFSYDVKMKEKGDIPEGYSVSREKKERFSLILESASTNQTSMYLCASSPRVWLAKNIQYFGAGTRLSVL.

The J gene is TRBJ2-5, the V gene TRBV7-9; D not certain. The CDR3 length is 11 residues. CDR1 and CDR2 (germline): SEHNR, FQNEAQ (reference sequence). V lost 8 bases and J 7 bases, leaving 11 bases between the germline ends. The CDR3 coding sequence is TGTGCCAGCTCCCCGGTTGGGACCCAGTACTTC. Its translation: CASSPVGTQYF.

V gene TRBV6-5 combines with J gene TRBJ1-4, with D hard to call. CDR3 size: 16 residues. V was shortened by 0 bases and J by 7 bases, with 15 bases between the two germline ends. Germline V gene lookup returns CDR1 MNHEY and CDR2 SVGAGI. The CDR3 sequence is CASSYSKLPRGEKLFF. CDR3 in DNA: TGTGCCAGCAGTTACTCGAAACTCCCAAGAGGTGAAAAACTGTTTTTT.

V usage is TRBV10-1 and J usage is TRBJ1-1; D may be TRBD1 (5 bases). Germline V CDR1 and CDR2: WNHNN, SYGVQD (reference sequence). The CDR3 is made up of 15 amino acids. Trimming left V 3 bases short and J 4 bases short, with 15 bases between. The CDR3 DNA reads TGCGCCAGCAGTGAACGTCGCAGGGCCGTCACTGAAGCTTTCTTT. The encoded protein is CASSERRRAVTEAFF.

The chain has TRBV19 and TRBJ2-2; 8 bases agree with TRBD1. CDR3 length: 16 residues. V was clipped by 3 bases and J by 7 bases; unmatched bases: 10. Per germline, CDR1 LNHDA and CDR2 SQIVND (reference sequence). In DNA, the CDR3 is TGTGCCAGTAGTATGACGCAGGGGGCGTCCGGCGGGGAGCTGTTTTTT. This codes for CASSMTQGASGGELFF.

The chain links TRBV6-5 to TRBJ2-7, with 8 bases that match TRBD1. The junction had 9 bases not matched to a gene; V was cut back by 5 bases and J by 12 bases. CDR1 and CDR2 from the germline V gene are MNHEY and SVGAGI. The CDR3 is 12 amino acids. CDR3 amino acids: CASSNGQGSRYF. CDR3 coding DNA: TGTGCCAGCAGTAATGGACAGGGCTCCCGGTACTTC.

The chain has TRBV29-1 and TRBJ2-1; TRBD2 matches 15 bases. This CDR3 is 14 amino acids long. The ends lost 4 bases at V and 11 bases at J; junction bases unmatched: 6. Germline-derived CDR1 and CDR2 are SQVTM and ANQGSEA. CDR3 amino acids: CSVGTSGGAGKQFF. CDR3 DNA: TGCAGCGTTGGGACTAGCGGGGGGGCCGGGAAGCAGTTCTTC.

The rearrangement joins TRBV18 to TRBJ1-6; tentatively, D is TRBD1 (5 bases). Per germline, CDR1 KGHSH and CDR2 LQKENI. CDR3 length: 17 residues. V lost 3 bases and J 7 bases, leaving 19 bases between the germline ends. The CDR3 region is CASSPRQGAFENSPLHF. The CDR3 nucleotides read TGTGCCAGCTCACCCCGCCAAGGGGCCTTCGAAAATTCACCCCTCCACTTT.

The chain carries TRBV29-1 and TRBJ1-1; D is possibly TRBD1 (5 bases). CDR3 length: 14 amino acids. V was pared by 4 bases and J by 5 bases, with 17 bases between. Looked up from germline, CDR1 is SQVTM and CDR2 is ANQGSEA. The CDR3 region is CSVGRGRGGTEAFF. The DNA of the CDR3 is TGCAGCGTTGGGCGGGGCCGCGGGGGGACTGAAGCTTTCTTT. Using reference TRBV29-1 and TRBJ1-1 for the parts outside the CDR3, the full variable domain is SAVISQKPSRDICQRGTSLTIQCQVDSQVTMMFWYRQQPGQSLTLIATANQGSEATYESGFVIDKFPISRPNLTFSTLTVSNMSPEDSSIYLCSVGRGRGGTEAFFGQGTRLTVV.

V and J are TRBV3-1 (or the pseudogene TRBV3-2) and TRBJ2-7, with TRBD2 matching 9 bases. V was clipped by 1 base and J by 1 base; unmatched bases: 5. The germline CDR1 and CDR2 sequences are LGHDT and YNNKEL (reference sequence). The CDR3 sequence is 16 residues long. CDR3 region: CASSQVRSGGSYEQYF. As DNA, the CDR3 is TGTGCCAGCAGCCAAGTACGTAGCGGGGGTTCCTACGAGCAGTACTTC.

The chain carries TRBV15 and TRBJ2-3; 10 bases map to TRBD1. With V trimmed by 3 bases and J by 1 base, 4 bases remained unmatched. The CDR3 has 16 residues. Germline CDR1 reads LNHNV; CDR2 reads YYDKDF (reference sequence). CDR3 bases: TGTGCCACCAGCAGGGGACAGGGGTGGGGCACAGATACGCAGTATTTT. It translates to CATSRGQGWGTDTQYF.

V gene TRBV3-1 (or the pseudogene TRBV3-2) combines with J gene TRBJ2-2, with D perhaps matching TRBD1 (5 bases). The germline gives CDR1 LGHDT, CDR2 YNNKEL (reference sequence). There are 15 residues in the CDR3. V dropped 2 bases and J dropped 5 bases, with 12 bases sitting between them. CDR3 DNA sequence: TGTGCCAGCAGCCAAAGACCCAGACAGACCGGGGAGCTGTTTTTT. This codes for CASSQRPRQTGELFF.

The chain employs TRBV5-4 and TRBJ2-1; 10 bases line up with TRBD2. Germline loops: CDR1 SGHNT, CDR2 YYREEE (reference sequence). V shed 4 bases and J 5 bases; nucleotides not matched to a gene: 9. The CDR3 loop spans 16 amino acids. The chain's CDR3 is CASSRRTSGVNNEQFF. The CDR3, as DNA: TGTGCCAGCAGCAGGAGGACTAGCGGAGTAAACAATGAGCAGTTCTTC.

The chain is built from TRBV7-9 and TRBJ1-2; D call uncertain. V was cut by 4 bases and J by 6 bases, with 12 bases left in between. This CDR3 has 13 residues. CDR1 is SEHNR and CDR2 is FQNEAQ in the germline V gene (reference sequence). The CDR3 loop reads CASSSELWDGYTF. The CDR3 DNA follows: TGTGCCAGCAGCTCGGAGTTGTGGGATGGCTACACCTTC.

V usage is TRBV5-4 and J usage is TRBJ1-2, with TRBD1 as a possible D gene (5 bases). This CDR3 has 13 amino acids. Trimming took 6 bases from V and 7 from J, leaving 16 bases between them. The germline V gene encodes CDR1 SGHNT and CDR2 YYREEE (reference sequence). Here the CDR3 reads CASTWTGGSGYTF. The CDR3 coding sequence is TGTGCCAGCACCTGGACGGGGGGGAGTGGCTACACCTTC.

This chain connects TRBV2 to TRBJ2-4; 8 bases agree with TRBD1. Germline V CDR1 and CDR2: SNHLY, FYNNEI. CDR3 size: 16 residues. V shed 0 bases, J shed 2 bases, and the junction held 3 bases outside the gene matches. CDR3 in DNA: TGTGCCAGCAGTGAAGCGGACAGGGCTACCAAAAACATTCAGTACTTC. Encoded protein: CASSEADRATKNIQYF.

The V and J genes are TRBV11-2 and TRBJ2-4; TRBD1 is a possible D gene (6 bases). This CDR3 has 17 amino acids. The germline V gene encodes CDR1 SGHAT and CDR2 FQNNGV. V lost 6 bases, J lost 0 bases, and 18 bases lay in between. CDR3 nucleotides: TGTGCCAGCAGTACTGGACAGCTACGAGTAGCCAAAAACATTCAGTACTTC. It is translated as CASSTGQLRVAKNIQYF.

The rearrangement uses TRBV20-1 and TRBJ1-2, with a tentative D call TRBD1 (6 bases). V was cut by 3 bases and J by 3 bases, with 14 bases left in between. The germline CDR1 and CDR2 sequences are DFQATT and SNEGSKA (reference sequence). The CDR3 runs 14 residues. The CDR3 spells CSASWDTNYYGYTF. CDR3 bases: TGCAGTGCTAGTTGGGACACCAATTACTATGGCTACACCTTC.

V and J are TRBV3-1 (or the pseudogene TRBV3-2) and TRBJ1-1; 7 bases line up with TRBD1. The CDR3 covers 14 residues. Germline CDR1 and CDR2: LGHDT and YNNKEL (reference sequence). The V segment lost 4 bases and the J segment 4 bases; nucleotides outside the gene matches: 6. CDR3 region: CASSPQQGTTEAFF. CDR3 nucleotide sequence: TGTGCCAGCAGCCCACAACAGGGGACCACTGAAGCTTTCTTT.

V is TRBV3-1 (or the pseudogene TRBV3-2) and J is TRBJ2-1; TRBD1 might be the D (5 bases). This CDR3 has 14 amino acids. The germline V and J ends were trimmed by 4 bases and 4 bases, with 11 bases remaining between them. CDR1 is LGHDT and CDR2 is YNNKEL in the germline V gene (reference sequence). The CDR3 protein is CASSLSGPYNEQFF. CDR3 DNA sequence: TGTGCCAGCAGCCTTTCAGGGCCGTACAATGAGCAGTTCTTC.